This entry is about one T cell receptor (beta chain). What it binds is not known. Sequencing was at deep level. The authors' processing: From ImmunoSEQ came sequences covering only the junction and carrying no quality scores, so filtering differed. TCRdb's copy holds only in-frame clones and misses some; the assay was immunoSEQ multiplex PCR. V, J and clone size are those of that table, while D and trimming were read from the DNA. In the table there are roughly 1,000,000 clones, approximately 78% of which are singletons. This sample is part of a study of shared clonotypes between healthy human individuals. Notes on the study in general: In contrast to clonotypes shared by all four donors, non-shared clonotypes had lower generation probabilities. A generally larger estimated richness was seen in naive subsets than in memory subsets.

V was cut by 3 bases and J by 2 bases, with 16 bases left in between. The CDR3 has 16 residues. From germline, CDR1 is MGHDK and CDR2 SYGVNS. This receptor was identified in a young man in good health. Some clones in this sample may be carry-over from other donors' samples. The rearrangement links TRBV25-1 to TRBJ2-5; D unclear. Material for sequencing was memory CD4+ T cells from PBMCs. Subset given: CD45RA-negative fraction. CDR3 in amino acids: CASSEQGRLPQETQYF. The CDR3 nucleotides are TGTGCCAGCAGTGAGCAAGGAAGGTTACCTCAAGAGACCCAGTACTTC.